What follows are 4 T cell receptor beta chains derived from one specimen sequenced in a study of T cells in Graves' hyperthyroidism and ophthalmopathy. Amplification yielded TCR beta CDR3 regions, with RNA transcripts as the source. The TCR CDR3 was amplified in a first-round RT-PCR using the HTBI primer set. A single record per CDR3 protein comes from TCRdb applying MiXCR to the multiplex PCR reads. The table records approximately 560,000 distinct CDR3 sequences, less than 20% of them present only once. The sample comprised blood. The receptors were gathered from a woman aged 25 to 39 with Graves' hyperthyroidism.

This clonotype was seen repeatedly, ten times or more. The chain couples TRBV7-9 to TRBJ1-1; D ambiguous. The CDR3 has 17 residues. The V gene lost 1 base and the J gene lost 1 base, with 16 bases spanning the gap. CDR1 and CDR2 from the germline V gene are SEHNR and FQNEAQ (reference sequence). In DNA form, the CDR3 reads TGTGCCAGCAGCTTAGATGGCCCGGGAGGGAAGAACACTGAAGCTTTCTTT. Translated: CASSLDGPGGKNTEAFF. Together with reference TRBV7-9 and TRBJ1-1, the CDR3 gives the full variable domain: DTGVSQNPRHKITKRGQNVTFRCDPISEHNRLYWYRQTLGQGPEFLTYFQNEAQLEKSRLLSDRFSAERPKGSFSTLEIQRTEQGDSAMYLCASSLDGPGGKNTEAFFGQGTRLTVV.

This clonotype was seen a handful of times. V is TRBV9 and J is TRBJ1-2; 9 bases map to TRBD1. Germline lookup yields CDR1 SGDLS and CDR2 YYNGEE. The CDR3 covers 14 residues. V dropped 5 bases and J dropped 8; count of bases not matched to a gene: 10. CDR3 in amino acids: CASRREQGAGGYTF. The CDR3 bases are TGTGCCAGCAGGCGGGAACAGGGGGCTGGCGGCTACACCTTC.

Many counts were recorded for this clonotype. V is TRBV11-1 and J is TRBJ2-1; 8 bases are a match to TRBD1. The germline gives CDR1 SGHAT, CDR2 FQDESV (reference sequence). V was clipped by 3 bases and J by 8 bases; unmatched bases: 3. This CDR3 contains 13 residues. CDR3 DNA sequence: TGTGCCAGCAGCTTCGGGACAGGTTATGAGCAGTTCTTC. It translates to CASSFGTGYEQFF. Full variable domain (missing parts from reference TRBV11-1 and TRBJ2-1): EAEVAQSPRYKITEKSQAVAFWCDPISGHATLYWYRQILGQGPELLVQFQDESVVDDSQLPKDRFSAERLKGVDSTLKIQPAELGDSAMYLCASSFGTGYEQFFGPGTRLTVL.

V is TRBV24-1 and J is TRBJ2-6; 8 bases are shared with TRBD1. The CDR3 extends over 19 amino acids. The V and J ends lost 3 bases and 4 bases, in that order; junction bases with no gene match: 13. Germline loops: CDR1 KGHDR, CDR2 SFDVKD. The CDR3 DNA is TGTGCCACCAGTGATCCGTCGGTCGGACAGGGAACGGGGGCCAACGTCCTGACTTTC. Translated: CATSDPSVGQGTGANVLTF.